This TCR beta chain was documented in a study of Graves' ophthalmopathy and Graves' hyperthyroidism. Study-level findings and limits: A 13-signature model separated ophthalmopathy from stable hyperthyroidism, just over 85% sensitivity, 80% to 83% specificity. In blood, most expanded thyroid clonotypes above 0.001 frequency were also detected.

This clonotype appeared many times. The antigen is unknown. CAS ≥3, NOSPECS ≥4, moderate-to-severe activity and duration under 3 months marked donors with ophthalmopathy. V was shortened by 6 bases and J by 2 bases, with 14 bases between the two germline ends. The CDR3 loop spans 14 amino acids. The germline CDR1 and CDR2 sequences are LNHDA and SQIVND (reference sequence). RNA transcripts were the template, and TCR beta CDR3 regions were amplified from them. After a first-round RT-PCR with HTBI primers, a second-round multiplex PCR was run. Using its own MiXCR run on the multiplex PCR reads, TCRdb lists one record per CDR3 protein. The table shows over 650,000 distinct CDR3 sequences, with under 50% occurring only once.

Sequenced input: peripheral blood. The gene calls are TRBV19 and TRBJ2-7, with D maybe TRBD2 (5 bases). The sequence derives from an adult man with Graves' ophthalmopathy. The CDR3 region is CASRDVGRTYEQYF. The CDR3 DNA follows: TGTGCCAGTAGGGACGTAGGGAGAACCTACGAGCAGTACTTC. Supplemented by reference TRBV19 and TRBJ2-7, the full variable domain reads DGGITQSPKYLFRKEGQNVTLSCEQNLNHDAMYWYRQDPGQGLRLIYYSQIVNDFQKGDIAEGYSVSREKKESFPLTVTSAQKNPTAFYLCASRDVGRTYEQYFGPGTRLTVT.